A selection of T cell receptor beta chains follows, all from one sample in a study of blood T cells in healthy people across ages. TCRdb fed the 5' RACE reads into MiXCR, producing one record per CDR3 protein. The sample has about 1.7 million distinct CDR3 sequences; 28% are singletons. The sequenced sample consisted of blood. All receptors come from a woman younger than 45 in good health. CDR3s include the opening cysteine and the closing phenylalanine or tryptophan. A D gene is named only where the DNA matches it firmly.

D	V	J	CDR3
-	TRBV9	TRBJ1-6	CASSAPAGDSSPLHF
-	TRBV6-1	TRBJ2-4	CASSPRTVDIQYF
-	TRBV7-9	TRBJ2-3	CASSLVPQSTDTQYF
-	TRBV20-1	-	CSAMYRRTPRGDIQYF
TRBD1	TRBV6-5	TRBJ2-7	CASSTDRAPYEQYF
TRBD1	TRBV25-1	TRBJ2-5	CASASTGTKTQYF
-	TRBV29-1	TRBJ1-2	CSGEIGAYGYTF
TRBD2	TRBV5-4	TRBJ2-5	CASSSRTNGGETQYF
TRBD1	TRBV30	TRBJ2-1	CAWTAGQGPRDEQFF
TRBD2	TRBV9	TRBJ2-5	CASSHPLGLAEPEETQYF
-	TRBV2	TRBJ2-3	CASLVDTQYF
-	TRBV20-1	TRBJ2-4	CSARAWRSYNEQYF
TRBD1	TRBV10-3	TRBJ1-6	CATRDSNSPLHF
-	TRBV9	TRBJ2-1	CASSVGSEAYNEQFF
-	TRBV25-1	TRBJ1-6	CASSLLYNSPLHF
TRBD1	TRBV5-1	TRBJ1-2	CASSGLTGGDHPNYGYTF
-	TRBV6-5	TRBJ2-7	CASSCRRIKGTSYEQYF
-	TRBV5-1	TRBJ2-3	CASSPDTGTDTQYF